Below are 10 T cell receptor beta chains sequenced from a single sample in a study of spatial heterogeneity in lung cancer. The study's findings and limits: Tumoral mutation counts were tracked by counts of expanded intratumoral alpha and beta TCRs.

Their recognized antigens are unknown. Time point meaning: sample taken at primary tumor resection. TCRdb re-analysed the 5' RACE reads in MiXCR, keeping a single row per CDR3 protein. The sample contains around 16,000 distinct CDR3 sequences, roughly 7.1% of which appear only once. The sample in question was lung tumor tissue, obtained at surgery. The source is a female donor with early-stage non-small cell lung cancer.

By share, this clonotype ranks as medium-sized. Since the library was made to target alpha chains, this beta chain is a stray read and its abundance is not meaningful. V gene TRBV13 combines with J gene TRBJ1-3; D not resolved. CDR3 length: 16 residues. Germline loops: CDR1 PRHDT, CDR2 FYEKMQ (reference sequence). The V end was cut by 0 bases, the J end by 0 bases, with 9 bases between. The CDR3 is CASSLGLQSSGNTIYF. CDR3 coding DNA: TGTGCCAGCAGCTTAGGCCTCCAGAGCTCTGGAAACACCATATATTTT.

This clonotype was recorded a few times. Since it is a stray read in a library aimed at alpha chains, this beta chain has a size that is not meaningful. This rearrangement joins TRBV2 to TRBJ2-3; 7 bases are shared with TRBD2. The CDR3 is 13 residues long. The ends lost 7 bases at V and 6 bases at J; junction bases unmatched: 7. In germline, CDR1 is SNHLY, CDR2 FYNNEI. For the CDR3, the DNA is TGTGCCAGCAAGAGCGGGACTGCCGATACGCAGTATTTT. Encoded protein: CASKSGTADTQYF.

This clonotype was detected many times. This beta chain came through as a stray read in a library set up for alpha chains, and its size says little. The gene calls are TRBV24-1 and TRBJ2-1; 8 positions match TRBD2. Germline V CDR1 and CDR2: KGHDR, SFDVKD. V was clipped by 3 bases and J by 4 bases; unmatched bases: 7. CDR3 length: 16 amino acids. The CDR3 nucleotides read TGTGCCACCAGTGATCCCAGCGGGGGCCATTACAATGAGCAGTTCTTC. Its protein product is CATSDPSGGHYNEQFF.

This clonotype was seen many times. This beta chain represents an off-target read in a library built for alpha chains; its size is of limited meaning. The V gene is TRBV6-5, the J gene TRBJ1-1; no clear D gene. Germline V lookup: CDR1 MNHEY, CDR2 SVGAGI. V lost 0 bases to trimming and J lost 1 base, with 15 bases between them. CDR3 length: 17 residues. The CDR3 sequence is CASSYSMRAVQNTEAFF. The CDR3 DNA follows: TGTGCCAGCAGTTACTCGATGAGGGCCGTCCAGAACACTGAAGCTTTCTTT.

In this sample, this clonotype turned up many times. The size of this beta chain means little, since it is a stray read in a library made for alpha chains. The CDR3 spells CASSPRDRGFEQYF. The CDR3 DNA is TGTGCCAGCAGCCCTCGGGACAGGGGTTTCGAGCAGTACTTC. V is TRBV4-2 and J is TRBJ2-7; 10 nucleotides line up with TRBD1. J lost 6 bases, V lost 4 bases, and 6 bases had no gene match. Germline V lookup: CDR1 LGHNA, CDR2 YNFKEQ. The CDR3 totals 14 residues.

In this sample, this clonotype turned up many times. This beta chain is a stray read from a library made for alpha chains; its abundance is not meaningful. This rearrangement joins TRBV2 to TRBJ1-4; D not certain. Trimming stripped 1 base from V and 5 bases from J, with 11 bases between. The germline gives CDR1 SNHLY, CDR2 FYNNEI. CDR3 size: 15 residues. The CDR3 reads CASSEGAGRNEKLFF. The CDR3 coding sequence is TGTGCCAGCAGTGAAGGAGCAGGACGGAATGAAAAACTGTTTTTT. Together with reference TRBV2 and TRBJ1-4, the CDR3 gives the full variable domain: EPEVTQTPSHQVTQMGQEVILRCVPISNHLYFYWYRQILGQKVEFLVSFYNNEISEKSEIFDDQFSVERPDGSNFTLKIRSTKLEDSAMYFCASSEGAGRNEKLFFGSGTQLSVL.

Points on this clonotype: This beta chain turned up in a library designed for alpha chains; as an off-target read, its abundance says little. This chain connects TRBV20-1 to TRBJ2-7; perhaps TRBD1 as D (5 bases). V was shortened by 3 bases and J by 0 bases, with 9 bases between the two germline ends. The CDR3 extends over 13 amino acids. The germline V gene has CDR1 DFQATT and CDR2 SNEGSKA (reference sequence). The CDR3 DNA reads TGCAGTGCTAGCCTCGACAGCTCCTACGAGCAGTACTTC. Its protein product is CSASLDSSYEQYF.

In the case of this clonotype: A much larger clone differs by one base, so this may be a read error. The library was designed around alpha chains, so this beta chain is a stray read whose abundance carries little weight. The rearrangement links TRBV7-9 to TRBJ2-3; unclear D gene. The CDR3 totals 14 residues. Looked up from germline, CDR1 is SEHNR and CDR2 is FQNEAQ (reference sequence). The CDR3 here is CASSPWTAEDTRYF. Written as DNA, the CDR3 is TGTGCCAGCAGCCCCTGGACGGCGGAAGATACGCGGTATTTT.

In its sample, this clonotype was seen many times. This beta chain came through as a stray read in a library set up for alpha chains, and its size says little. J is TRBJ2-1 and V is TRBV2, with 8 nucleotides matching TRBD1. Germline CDR1 reads SNHLY; CDR2 reads FYNNEI. This CDR3 is built from 13 residues. Trimming removed 6 bases from V and 6 bases from J; junction bases left unmatched: 4. CDR3 coding DNA: TGTGCCAGCAGGGGAGACAGGGGCAATGAGCAGTTCTTC. Its translation: CASRGDRGNEQFF.

This clonotype came up many times. Being off target in a library aimed at alpha chains, this beta chain has a size of little meaning. V and J are TRBV7-6 and TRBJ1-1; a possible D gene is TRBD1 (6 bases). The germline V and J ends were trimmed by 1 base and 1 base, with 10 bases remaining between them. Per the germline V gene, CDR1 is SGHVS and CDR2 is FNYEAQ. The CDR3 is 15 amino acids. The CDR3 DNA reads TGTGCCAGCAGCTTAGGGGGGGCCTGGAACACTGAAGCTTTCTTT. This codes for CASSLGGAWNTEAFF.